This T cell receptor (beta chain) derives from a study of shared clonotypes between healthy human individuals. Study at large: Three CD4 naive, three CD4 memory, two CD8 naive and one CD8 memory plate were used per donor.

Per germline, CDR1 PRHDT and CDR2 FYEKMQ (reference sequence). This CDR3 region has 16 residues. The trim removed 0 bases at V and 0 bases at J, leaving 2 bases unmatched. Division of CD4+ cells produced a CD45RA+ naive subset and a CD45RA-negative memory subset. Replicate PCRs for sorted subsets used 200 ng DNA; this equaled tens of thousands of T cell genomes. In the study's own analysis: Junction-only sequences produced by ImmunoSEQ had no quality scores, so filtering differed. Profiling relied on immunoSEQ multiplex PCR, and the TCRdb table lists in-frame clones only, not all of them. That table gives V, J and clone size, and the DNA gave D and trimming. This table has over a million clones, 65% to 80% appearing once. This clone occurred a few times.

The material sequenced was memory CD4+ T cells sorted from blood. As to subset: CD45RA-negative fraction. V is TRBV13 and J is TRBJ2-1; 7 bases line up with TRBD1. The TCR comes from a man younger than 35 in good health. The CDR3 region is CASSLGSGGSYNEQFF. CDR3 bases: TGTGCCAGCAGCTTAGGATCAGGGGGCTCCTACAATGAGCAGTTCTTC.